This TCR beta chain was recovered during a study of somatic mutations in cytotoxic T cells in rheumatoid arthritis. Positive magnetic bead selection was used to isolate CD4+ and CD8+ cells; purity was checked by flow cytometry. Profiled with immunoSEQ multiplex PCR; TCRdb holds only in-frame clones, not every one. Of about 4,300 clones listed, over 75% were seen once; the top ten hold roughly 29%. With 4 bases removed from V and 4 bases from J, the gap between germline ends came to 5 bases. Germline CDR1 and CDR2: MGHDK and SYGVNS. This CDR3 is built from 13 residues. This TCR came from a woman aged 60-75 years with rheumatoid arthritis. Specimen: CD8+ T cells sorted from blood. The chain uses TRBV25-1 and TRBJ1-6; D gene ambiguous. CDR3 sequence reads: CASSVAYNSPLHF. The CDR3 DNA follows: TGTGCCAGCAGTGTAGCGTATAATTCACCCCTCCACTTT.